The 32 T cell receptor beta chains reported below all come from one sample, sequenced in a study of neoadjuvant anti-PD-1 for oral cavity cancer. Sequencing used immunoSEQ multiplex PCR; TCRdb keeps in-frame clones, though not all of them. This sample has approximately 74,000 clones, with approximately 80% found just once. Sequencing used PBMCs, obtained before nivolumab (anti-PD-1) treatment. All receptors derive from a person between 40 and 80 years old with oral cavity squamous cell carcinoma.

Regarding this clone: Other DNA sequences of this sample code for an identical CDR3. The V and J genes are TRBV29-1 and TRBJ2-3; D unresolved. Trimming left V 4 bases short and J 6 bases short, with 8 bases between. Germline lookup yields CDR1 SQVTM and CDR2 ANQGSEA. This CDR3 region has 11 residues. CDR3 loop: CSVGLLDTQYF. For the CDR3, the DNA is TGCAGCGTTGGATTGTTGGATACGCAGTATTTT.

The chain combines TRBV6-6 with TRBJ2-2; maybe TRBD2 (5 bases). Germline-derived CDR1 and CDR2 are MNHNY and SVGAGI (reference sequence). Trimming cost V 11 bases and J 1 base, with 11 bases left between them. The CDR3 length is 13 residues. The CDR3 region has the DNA TGTGCCGCGGGCGCTCAGAACACCGGGGAGCTGTTTTTT. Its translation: CAAGAQNTGELFF.

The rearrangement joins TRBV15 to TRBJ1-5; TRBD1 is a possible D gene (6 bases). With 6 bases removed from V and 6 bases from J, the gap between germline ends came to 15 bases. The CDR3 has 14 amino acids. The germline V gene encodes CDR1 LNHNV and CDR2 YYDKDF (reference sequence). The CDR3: CATSMGGGGQPQHF. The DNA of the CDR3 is TGTGCCACCAGTATGGGGGGCGGCGGTCAGCCCCAGCATTTT.

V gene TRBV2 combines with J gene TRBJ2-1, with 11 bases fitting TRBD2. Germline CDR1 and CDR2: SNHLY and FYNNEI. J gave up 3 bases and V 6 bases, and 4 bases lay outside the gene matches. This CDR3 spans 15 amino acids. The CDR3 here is CASRLLAGDYNEQFF. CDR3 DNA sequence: TGTGCCAGCAGATTACTAGCGGGGGACTACAATGAGCAGTTCTTC. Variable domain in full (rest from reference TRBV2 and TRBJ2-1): EPEVTQTPSHQVTQMGQEVILRCVPISNHLYFYWYRQILGQKVEFLVSFYNNEISEKSEIFDDQFSVERPDGSNFTLKIRSTKLEDSAMYFCASRLLAGDYNEQFFGPGTRLTVL.

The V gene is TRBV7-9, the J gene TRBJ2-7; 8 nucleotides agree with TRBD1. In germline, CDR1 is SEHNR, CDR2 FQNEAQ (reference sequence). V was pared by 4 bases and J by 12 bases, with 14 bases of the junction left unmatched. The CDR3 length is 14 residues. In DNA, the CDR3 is TGTGCCAGCAGCTCCGCGGACAGGGCCCAGGGAGCGTACTTC. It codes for CASSSADRAQGAYF.

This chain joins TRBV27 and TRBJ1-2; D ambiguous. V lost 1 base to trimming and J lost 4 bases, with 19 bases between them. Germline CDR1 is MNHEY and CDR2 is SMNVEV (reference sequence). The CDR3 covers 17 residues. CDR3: CASSLWSAAAELYGYTF. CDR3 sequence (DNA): TGTGCCAGCAGTTTATGGTCGGCGGCGGCCGAACTCTATGGCTACACCTTC.

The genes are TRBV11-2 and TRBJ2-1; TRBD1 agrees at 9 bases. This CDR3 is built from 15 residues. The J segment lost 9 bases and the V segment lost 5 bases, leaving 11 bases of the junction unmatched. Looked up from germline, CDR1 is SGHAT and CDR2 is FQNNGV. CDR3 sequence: CASSQDRGISSEQFF. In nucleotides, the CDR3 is TGTGCCAGCAGCCAGGACAGGGGAATTTCTAGTGAGCAGTTCTTC.

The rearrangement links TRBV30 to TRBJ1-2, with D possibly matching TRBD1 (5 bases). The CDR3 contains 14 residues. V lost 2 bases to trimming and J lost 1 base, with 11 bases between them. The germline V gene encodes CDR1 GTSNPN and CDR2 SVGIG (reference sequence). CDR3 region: CAWSRRGDNYGYTF. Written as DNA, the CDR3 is TGTGCCTGGAGTAGAAGGGGAGATAACTATGGCTACACCTTC.

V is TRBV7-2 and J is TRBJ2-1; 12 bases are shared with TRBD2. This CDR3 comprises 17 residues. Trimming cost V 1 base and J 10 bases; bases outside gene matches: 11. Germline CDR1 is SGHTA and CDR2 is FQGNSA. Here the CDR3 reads CASSLGPASGRAKEQFF. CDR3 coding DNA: TGTGCCAGCAGCTTAGGACCTGCTAGCGGGAGGGCCAAAGAGCAGTTCTTC.

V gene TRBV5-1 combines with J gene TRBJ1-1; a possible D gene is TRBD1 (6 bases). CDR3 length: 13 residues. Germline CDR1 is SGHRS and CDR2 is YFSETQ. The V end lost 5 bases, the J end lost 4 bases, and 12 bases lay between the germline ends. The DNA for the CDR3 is TGCGCCAGCAGATTACAGGGCTCCACTGAAGCTTTCTTT. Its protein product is CASRLQGSTEAFF.

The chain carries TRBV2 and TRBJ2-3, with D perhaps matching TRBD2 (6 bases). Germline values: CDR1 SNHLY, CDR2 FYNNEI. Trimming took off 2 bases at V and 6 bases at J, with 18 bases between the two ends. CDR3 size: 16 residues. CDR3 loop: CASSEPREDLRDTQYF. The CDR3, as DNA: TGTGCCAGCAGTGAACCAAGGGAGGATTTGAGGGATACGCAGTATTTT. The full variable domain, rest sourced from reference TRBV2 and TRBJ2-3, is EPEVTQTPSHQVTQMGQEVILRCVPISNHLYFYWYRQILGQKVEFLVSFYNNEISEKSEIFDDQFSVERPDGSNFTLKIRSTKLEDSAMYFCASSEPREDLRDTQYFGPGTRLTVL.

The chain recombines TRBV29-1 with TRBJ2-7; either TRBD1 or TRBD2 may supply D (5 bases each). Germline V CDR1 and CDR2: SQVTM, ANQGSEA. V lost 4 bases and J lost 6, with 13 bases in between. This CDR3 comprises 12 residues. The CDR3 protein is CSVVWGLGEQYF. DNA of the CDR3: TGCAGCGTTGTATGGGGGTTGGGCGAGCAGTACTTC.

CDR3 DNA sequence: TGTGCCAGCAGTCCGACGACGACAGGATACAATGAGCAGTTCTTC. Protein: CASSPTTTGYNEQFF. The chain couples TRBV2 to TRBJ2-1; D is perhaps TRBD1 (6 bases). V lost 5 bases and J 4 bases, leaving 15 bases between the germline ends. Germline V gene sequence: CDR1 SNHLY, CDR2 FYNNEI. The length of the CDR3 is 15 residues.

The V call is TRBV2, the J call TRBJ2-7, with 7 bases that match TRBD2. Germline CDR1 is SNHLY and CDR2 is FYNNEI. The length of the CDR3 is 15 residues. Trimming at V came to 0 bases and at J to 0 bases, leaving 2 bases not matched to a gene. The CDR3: CASSEAGLPSYEQYF. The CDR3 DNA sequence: TGTGCCAGCAGTGAAGCGGGACTACCCTCCTACGAGCAGTACTTC.

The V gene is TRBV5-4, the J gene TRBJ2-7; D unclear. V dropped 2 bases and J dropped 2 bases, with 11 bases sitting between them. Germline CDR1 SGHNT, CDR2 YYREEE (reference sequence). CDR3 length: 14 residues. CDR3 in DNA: TGTGCCAGCAGCTTCTCCGGGCCTGCCTACGAGCAGTACTTC. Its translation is CASSFSGPAYEQYF.

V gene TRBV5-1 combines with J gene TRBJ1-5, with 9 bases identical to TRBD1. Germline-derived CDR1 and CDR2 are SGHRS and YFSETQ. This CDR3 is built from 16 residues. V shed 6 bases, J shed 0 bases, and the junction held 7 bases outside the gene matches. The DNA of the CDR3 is TGCGCCAGCATCCTGACAGGGGGAAATAGCAATCAGCCCCAGCATTTT. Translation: CASILTGGNSNQPQHF.

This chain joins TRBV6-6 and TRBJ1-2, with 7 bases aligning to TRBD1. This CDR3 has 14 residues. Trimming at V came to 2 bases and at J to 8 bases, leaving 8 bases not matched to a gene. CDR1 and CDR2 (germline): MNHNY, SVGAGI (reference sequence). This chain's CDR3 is CASSYPPAGGGYTF. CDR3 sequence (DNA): TGTGCCAGCAGTTACCCCCCGGCAGGGGGGGGCTACACCTTC.

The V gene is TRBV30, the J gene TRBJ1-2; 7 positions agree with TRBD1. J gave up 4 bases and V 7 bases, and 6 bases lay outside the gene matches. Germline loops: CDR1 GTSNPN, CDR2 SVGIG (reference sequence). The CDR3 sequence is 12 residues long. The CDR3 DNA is TGTGCCTTATACACAGGGGCCTATGGCTACACCTTC. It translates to CALYTGAYGYTF.

CDR3 protein: CASSVELSGANVLTF. The DNA for the CDR3 is TGTGCCAGCAGCGTAGAACTCTCTGGGGCCAACGTCCTGACTTTC. The chain uses TRBV9 and TRBJ2-6; D gene uncertain. The germline V and J ends were trimmed by 0 bases and 0 bases, with 4 bases remaining between them. This CDR3 comprises 15 residues. Per the germline V gene, CDR1 is SGDLS and CDR2 is YYNGEE.

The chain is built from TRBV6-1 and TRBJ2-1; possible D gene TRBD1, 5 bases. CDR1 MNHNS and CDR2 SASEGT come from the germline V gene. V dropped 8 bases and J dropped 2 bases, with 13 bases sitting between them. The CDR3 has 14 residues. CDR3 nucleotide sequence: TGTGCCAGCGCCCCTGAGACAGCCTACAATGAGCAGTTCTTC. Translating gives CASAPETAYNEQFF.

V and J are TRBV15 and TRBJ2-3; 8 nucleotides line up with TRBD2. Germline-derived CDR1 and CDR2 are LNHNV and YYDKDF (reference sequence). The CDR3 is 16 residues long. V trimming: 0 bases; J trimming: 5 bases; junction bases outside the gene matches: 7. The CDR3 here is CATSRDGAGVRDTQYF. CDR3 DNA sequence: TGTGCCACCAGCAGAGATGGAGCGGGAGTAAGAGATACGCAGTATTTT.

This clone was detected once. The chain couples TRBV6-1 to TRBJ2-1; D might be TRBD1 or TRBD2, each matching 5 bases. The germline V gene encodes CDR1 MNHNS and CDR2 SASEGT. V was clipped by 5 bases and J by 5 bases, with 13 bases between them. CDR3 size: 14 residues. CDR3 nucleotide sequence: TGTGCCAGCAGTTGGGACCTCAGAGACAATGAGCAGTTCTTC. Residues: CASSWDLRDNEQFF.

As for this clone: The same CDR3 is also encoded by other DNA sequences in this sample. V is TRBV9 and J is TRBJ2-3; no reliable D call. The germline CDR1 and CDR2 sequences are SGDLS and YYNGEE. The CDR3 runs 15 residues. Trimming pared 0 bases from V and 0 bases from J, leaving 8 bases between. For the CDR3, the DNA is TGTGCCAGCAGCGTAGGGGTCTATAGCACAGATACGCAGTATTTT. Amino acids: CASSVGVYSTDTQYF.

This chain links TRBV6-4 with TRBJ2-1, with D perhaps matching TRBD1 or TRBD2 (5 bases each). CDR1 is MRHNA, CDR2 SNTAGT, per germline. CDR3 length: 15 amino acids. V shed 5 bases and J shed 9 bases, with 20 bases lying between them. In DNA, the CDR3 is TGTGCCAGCAGTAACAACGGCTTATTGGGGGTTGAGCAGTTCTTC. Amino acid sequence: CASSNNGLLGVEQFF.

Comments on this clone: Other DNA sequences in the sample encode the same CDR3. The CDR3 loop reads CASSEGDEGYGYTF. CDR3 bases: TGTGCCAGCAGTGAAGGGGATGAGGGTTATGGCTACACCTTC. The rearrangement uses TRBV25-1 and TRBJ1-2; D gene ambiguous. This CDR3 region has 14 residues. V was trimmed by 2 bases and J by 5 bases, leaving 12 bases between them. Germline lookup yields CDR1 MGHDK and CDR2 SYGVNS.

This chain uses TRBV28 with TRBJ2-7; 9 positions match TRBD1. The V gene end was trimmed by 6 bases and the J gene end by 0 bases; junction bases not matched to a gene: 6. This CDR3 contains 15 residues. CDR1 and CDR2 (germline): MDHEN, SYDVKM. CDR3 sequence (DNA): TGTGCCAGCAGCCGACAGGGGGGGTTCTCCTACGAGCAGTACTTC. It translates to CASSRQGGFSYEQYF.

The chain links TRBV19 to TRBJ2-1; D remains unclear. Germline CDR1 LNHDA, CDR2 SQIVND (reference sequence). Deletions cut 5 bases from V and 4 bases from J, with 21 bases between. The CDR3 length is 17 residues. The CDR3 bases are TGTGCCAGTAGTGGGTTACAGTTACTCCTGCCATACAATGAGCAGTTCTTC. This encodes CASSGLQLLLPYNEQFF.

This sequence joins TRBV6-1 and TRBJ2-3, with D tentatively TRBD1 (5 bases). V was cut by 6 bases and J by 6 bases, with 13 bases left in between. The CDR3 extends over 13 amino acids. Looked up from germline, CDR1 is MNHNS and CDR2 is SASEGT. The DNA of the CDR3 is TGTGCCAGCAGGTCGCAGGGATCCGATACGCAGTATTTT. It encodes CASRSQGSDTQYF.

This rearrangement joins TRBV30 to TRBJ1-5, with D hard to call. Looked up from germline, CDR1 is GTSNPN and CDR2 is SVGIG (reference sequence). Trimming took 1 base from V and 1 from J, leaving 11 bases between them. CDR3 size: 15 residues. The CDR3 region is CAWSAGVGSNQPQHF. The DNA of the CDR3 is TGTGCCTGGAGTGCCGGAGTGGGCAGCAATCAGCCCCAGCATTTT. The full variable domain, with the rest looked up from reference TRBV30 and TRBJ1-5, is SQTIHQWPATLVQPVGSPLSLECTVEGTSNPNLYWYRQAAGRGLQLLFYSVGIGQISSEVPQNLSASRPQDRQFILSSKKLLLSDSGFYLCAWSAGVGSNQPQHFGDGTRLSIL.

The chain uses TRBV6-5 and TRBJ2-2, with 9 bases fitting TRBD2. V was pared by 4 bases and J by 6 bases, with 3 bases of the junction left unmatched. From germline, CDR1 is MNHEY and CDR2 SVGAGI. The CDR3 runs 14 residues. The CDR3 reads CASSWQRGAGELFF. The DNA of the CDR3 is TGTGCCAGCAGTTGGCAGCGGGGGGCCGGGGAGCTGTTTTTT.

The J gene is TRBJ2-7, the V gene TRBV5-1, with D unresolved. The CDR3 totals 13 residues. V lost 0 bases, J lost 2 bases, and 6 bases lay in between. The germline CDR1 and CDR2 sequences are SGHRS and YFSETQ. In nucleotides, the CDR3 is TGCGCCAGCAGCTTGGAATCACCCTACGAGCAGTACTTC. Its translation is CASSLESPYEQYF.

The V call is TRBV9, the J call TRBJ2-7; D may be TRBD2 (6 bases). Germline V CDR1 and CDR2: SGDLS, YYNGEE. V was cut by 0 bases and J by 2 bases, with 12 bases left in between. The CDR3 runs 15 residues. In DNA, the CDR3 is TGTGCCAGCAGCGTAGGAGGAGGGAACACCTACGAGCAGTACTTC. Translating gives CASSVGGGNTYEQYF.